In its sample, the clone carrying this T cell receptor beta chain was seen once. This specimen comes from a study of blood T cell repertoires in COVID-19. About the study: The study drew acute and convalescent COVID-19 samples from the United States, Italy and Spain. PBMCs, B-cell-depleted T cells, or T cells were the source of the cDNA or gDNA that made up the material.

In the original analysis: Using reference gene primer amplification, nucleated cell counts were estimated. TCRdb keeps only in-frame clones here, not all; method: immunoSEQ multiplex PCR. The V and J calls and clone size come from that table; D and trimming were worked out from the DNA. The data hold 140,000 or so clones, with approximately 80% observed a single time. The ends were cut back, 4 bases at V and 3 bases at J, with 16 bases in the middle. The CDR3 runs to 16 residues. The V gene's germline CDR1 is SGHAT and CDR2 FQNNGV. The source is a man between 65 and 85 years old who had recovered from COVID-19. V gene TRBV11-2 combines with J gene TRBJ1-3, with D unresolved. The material sequenced was peripheral blood. CDR3 DNA: TGTGCCAGCAGCTGGGTGAGAGGGAAGCGTGGAAACACCATATATTTT. The encoded protein is CASSWVRGKRGNTIYF.